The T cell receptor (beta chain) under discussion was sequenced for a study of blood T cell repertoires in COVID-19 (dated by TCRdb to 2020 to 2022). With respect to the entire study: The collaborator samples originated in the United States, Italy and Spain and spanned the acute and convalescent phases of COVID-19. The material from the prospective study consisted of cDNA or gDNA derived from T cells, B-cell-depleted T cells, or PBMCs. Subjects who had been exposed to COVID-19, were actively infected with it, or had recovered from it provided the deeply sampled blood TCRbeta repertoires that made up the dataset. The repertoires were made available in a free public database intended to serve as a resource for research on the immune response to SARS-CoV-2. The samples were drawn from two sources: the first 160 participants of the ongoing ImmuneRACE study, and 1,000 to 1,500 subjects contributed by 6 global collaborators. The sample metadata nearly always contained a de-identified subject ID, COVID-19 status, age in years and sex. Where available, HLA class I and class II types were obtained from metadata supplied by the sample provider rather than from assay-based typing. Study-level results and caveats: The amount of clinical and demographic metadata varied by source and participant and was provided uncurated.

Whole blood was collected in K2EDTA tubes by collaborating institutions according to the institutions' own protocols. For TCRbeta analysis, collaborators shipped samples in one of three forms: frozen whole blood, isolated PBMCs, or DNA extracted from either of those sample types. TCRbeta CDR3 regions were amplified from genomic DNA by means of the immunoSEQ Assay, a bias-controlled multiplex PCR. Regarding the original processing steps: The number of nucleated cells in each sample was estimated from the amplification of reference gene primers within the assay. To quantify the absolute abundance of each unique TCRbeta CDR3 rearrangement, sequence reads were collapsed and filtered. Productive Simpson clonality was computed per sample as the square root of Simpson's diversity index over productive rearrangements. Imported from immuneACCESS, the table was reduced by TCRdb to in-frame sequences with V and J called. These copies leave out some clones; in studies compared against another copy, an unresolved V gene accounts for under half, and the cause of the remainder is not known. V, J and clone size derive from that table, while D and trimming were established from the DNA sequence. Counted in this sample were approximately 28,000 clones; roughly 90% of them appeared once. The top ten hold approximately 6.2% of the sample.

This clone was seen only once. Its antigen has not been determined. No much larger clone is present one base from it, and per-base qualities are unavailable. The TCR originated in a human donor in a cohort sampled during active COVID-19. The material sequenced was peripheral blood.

The CDR3 in this case is CASMPAPGGSYNEQFF. The sequence in DNA is TGTGCCAGTATGCCCGCCCCGGGGGGTAGTTACAATGAGCAGTTCTTC. This chain is built from TRBV19 and TRBJ2-1, with 7 middle bases fitting TRBD2. Spanning cysteine to phenylalanine, the CDR3 consists of 16 amino acids. Of all the DNA, just the CDR3 is kept, 48 bases in frame from base 1. In the germline V gene (reference sequence), CDR1 corresponds to LNHDA and CDR2 to SQIVND. For this chain, trimming is 7 bases at the V end and 4 bases at the J end, and the number of junction bases without a gene match is 13.